This entry lists 15 T cell receptor beta chains sequenced from one sample in a study of response to subunit inactivated influenza vaccine. TCRdb called the RT-PCR reads again in MiXCR, with one record for every CDR3 protein. The sample holds 650,000 to 700,000 distinct CDR3 sequences; about 15% are singletons and the top ten take roughly 10%. The material was PBMCs from blood, obtained roughly 12 days after vaccination. The receptor set was obtained from a man over 45 who received an inactivated influenza vaccine.

Ten or more counts support this clonotype. The chain recombines TRBV20-1 with TRBJ2-2; 7 positions match TRBD1. CDR1 is DFQATT and CDR2 is SNEGSKA in the germline V gene (reference sequence). This CDR3 comprises 14 residues. With 3 bases clipped from V and 2 bases from J, the junction kept 3 bases outside the gene matches. The CDR3 is CSASGTDNTGELFF. CDR3 nucleotide sequence: TGCAGTGCTAGCGGGACAGATAACACCGGGGAGCTGTTTTTT.

This clonotype was seen only a few times. V usage is TRBV18 and J usage is TRBJ1-2; maybe TRBD1 (5 bases). This CDR3 has 14 residues. Germline CDR1 is KGHSH and CDR2 is LQKENI. V was pared by 0 bases and J by 4 bases, with 9 bases between. Written as DNA, the CDR3 is TGTGCCAGCTCACCACCGCCAGGGCGCTATGGCTACACCTTC. Its translation is CASSPPPGRYGYTF.

This chain joins TRBV27 and TRBJ2-7; D is possibly TRBD1 or TRBD2 (5 bases each). The germline V gene has CDR1 MNHEY and CDR2 SMNVEV (reference sequence). Trimming removed 3 bases from V and 5 bases from J, with 11 bases in between. The CDR3 runs 13 residues. The CDR3 loop is CASSFIRGHEQYF. The CDR3 DNA follows: TGTGCCAGCAGTTTTATACGGGGCCACGAGCAGTACTTC.

The chain employs TRBV12-5 and TRBJ2-1, with D uncertain. CDR1 is LGHNT and CDR2 is FRNRAP in the germline V gene. V was pared by 6 bases and J by 9 bases, with 15 bases between. The CDR3 length is 13 residues. The CDR3 loop is CASGKDAISEQFF. The CDR3 DNA sequence: TGTGCTAGTGGGAAGGACGCGATTAGTGAGCAGTTCTTC.

The rearrangement links TRBV10-3 to TRBJ2-7, with D unclear. V dropped 6 bases and J dropped 2 bases, with 8 bases sitting between them. The CDR3 runs 12 residues. Germline V lookup: CDR1 ENHRY, CDR2 SYGVKD. Here the CDR3 DNA reads TGTGCCATCAGGGACGAGGCCTACGAGCAGTACTTC. This codes for CAIRDEAYEQYF.

The rearrangement links TRBV28 to TRBJ1-3; possibly TRBD1 for D (5 bases). CDR3 length: 14 amino acids. Germline V gene lookup returns CDR1 MDHEN and CDR2 SYDVKM. The V gene lost 5 bases and the J gene lost 2 bases, with 10 bases spanning the gap. The CDR3 sequence: CASSRRGPGNTIYF. The CDR3, as DNA: TGTGCCAGCAGTCGAAGGGGTCCTGGAAACACCATATATTTT.

The chain links TRBV3-1 to TRBJ2-7; no firm D call. Trimming cost V 1 base and J 4 bases, with 14 bases left between them. This CDR3 contains 15 residues. The V gene's germline CDR1 is LGHDT and CDR2 YNNKEL (reference sequence). Here the CDR3 DNA reads TGTGCCAGCAGCCAAGGAGCAGCCGGAGCTTACGAGCAGTACTTC. Translation: CASSQGAAGAYEQYF.

This clonotype showed up just a few times. V gene TRBV6-1 combines with J gene TRBJ2-4, with D possibly matching TRBD2 (7 bases). CDR3 length: 13 amino acids. The ends were cut back, 5 bases at V and 9 bases at J, with 14 bases in the middle. Germline CDR1 MNHNS, CDR2 SASEGT. The chain's CDR3 is CASSPREGGIQYF. The CDR3 bases are TGTGCCAGCAGTCCCAGGGAGGGGGGCATTCAGTACTTC.

This clonotype came up a few times. This chain links TRBV20-1 with TRBJ1-2; D is unclear. This CDR3 comprises 13 residues. V lost 3 bases and J lost 2, with 10 bases in between. In germline, CDR1 is DFQATT, CDR2 SNEGSKA (reference sequence). CDR3 amino acids: CSARHTTNYGYTF. CDR3 sequence (DNA): TGCAGTGCTAGGCATACCACAAACTATGGCTACACCTTC.

This clonotype was found a few times. The chain links TRBV3-1 to TRBJ2-4; the D gene is possibly TRBD2 (6 bases). The V gene lost 1 base and the J gene lost 5 bases, with 9 bases spanning the gap. The CDR3 runs 14 residues. CDR1 is LGHDT, CDR2 YNNKEL, per germline (reference sequence). This CDR3 reads CASSQGDSENIQYF. The CDR3 DNA sequence: TGTGCCAGCAGCCAAGGGGACTCCGAAAACATTCAGTACTTC.

This clonotype occurred a few times. The V call is TRBV11-3, the J call TRBJ2-3; 8 bases line up with TRBD2. The CDR3 sequence is 16 residues long. CDR1 is SGHNT and CDR2 is YENEEA in the germline V gene. With 6 bases clipped from V and 0 bases from J, the junction kept 8 bases outside the gene matches. The CDR3 DNA is TGTGCCAGCAGACCGATAGCGGGACCTAGCACAGATACGCAGTATTTT. Its translation: CASRPIAGPSTDTQYF.

This clonotype was detected only a few times. The V and J genes are TRBV28 and TRBJ2-2; the D gene is possibly TRBD1 (6 bases). This CDR3 contains 15 residues. Germline V lookup: CDR1 MDHEN, CDR2 SYDVKM. V was trimmed by 5 bases and J by 1 base, leaving 11 bases between them. The CDR3 region has the DNA TGTGCCAGCAGTGCCCAGGGGTGGAACACCGGGGAGCTGTTTTTT. The encoded protein is CASSAQGWNTGELFF.

This clonotype was counted between two and nine times. J is TRBJ2-7 and V is TRBV30; possibly TRBD1 for D (6 bases). The V end was cut by 0 bases, the J end by 5 bases, with 14 bases between. Germline lookup yields CDR1 GTSNPN and CDR2 SVGIG (reference sequence). The CDR3 loop spans 14 amino acids. The CDR3 here is CAWSVWTASDEQYF. The CDR3 DNA reads as TGTGCCTGGAGTGTGTGGACAGCCAGCGACGAGCAGTACTTC. Looking up the rest from reference TRBV30 and TRBJ2-7 gives the full variable domain: SQTIHQWPATLVQPVGSPLSLECTVEGTSNPNLYWYRQAAGRGLQLLFYSVGIGQISSEVPQNLSASRPQDRQFILSSKKLLLSDSGFYLCAWSVWTASDEQYFGPGTRLTVT.

The J gene is TRBJ1-4, the V gene TRBV12-3 or TRBV12-4; D is possibly TRBD1 (5 bases). V gave up 5 bases and J gave up 8 bases, with 15 bases separating them. There are 14 residues in the CDR3. The CDR3 DNA reads as TGTGCCAGCAGTCCCGGACATGTAGGGGAAAAACTGTTTTTT. This gives the protein CASSPGHVGEKLFF.

This chain connects TRBV4-3 to TRBJ1-6; 9 bases fit TRBD1. CDR1 and CDR2 from the germline V gene are LGHNA and YSLEER. The junction had 9 bases not matched to a gene; V was cut back by 2 bases and J by 7 bases. The CDR3 loop spans 17 amino acids. CDR3 protein: CASSQITGGAGNSPLHF. CDR3 DNA sequence: TGCGCCAGCAGCCAAATTACAGGGGGCGCTGGGAATTCACCCCTCCACTTT.